These T cell receptor beta chains were read from a single sample in a study of T cells in Graves' hyperthyroidism and ophthalmopathy. Using its own MiXCR run on the multiplex PCR reads, TCRdb lists one record per CDR3 protein. The sample holds about 620,000 distinct CDR3 sequences; roughly 17% are singletons and the top ten take 3.8%. Material: blood. The receptors were sampled from a woman aged 30 to 39 with Graves' hyperthyroidism. The CDR3 runs from the conserved cysteine through the conserved F or W. The order of the fields is CDR3 length, V gene, clone size, J gene, D gene, CDR3 protein, CDR3 DNA. D genes are given only for firm matches. Only part of the rows carry a size: once, few, many, or a class if the clone is expanded.

15	TRBV13	NA	TRBJ2-7	TRBD1	CASSHSGTGIHEQYF	TGTGCCAGCAGCCACTCTGGGACAGGGATCCACGAGCAGTACTTC
16	TRBV3-1	many	TRBJ2-1	TRBD2	CASSPYGLAGDNEQFF	TGTGCCAGCAGTCCCTACGGGCTAGCGGGGGACAATGAGCAGTTCTTC
14	TRBV12-3/TRBV12-4	NA	TRBJ2-2	TRBD1	CASRETGRTGELFF	TGTGCCAGCAGGGAGACAGGGAGAACCGGGGAGCTGTTTTTT
16	TRBV3-1	many	TRBJ2-1	TRBD2	CASSQVAGRTYNEQFF	TGTGCCAGCAGCCAAGTAGCGGGAAGGACCTACAATGAGCAGTTCTTC
14	TRBV5-1	NA	TRBJ2-1	TRBD2	CASRERGAAGEQFF	TGCGCCAGCAGAGAGCGGGGGGCGGCGGGTGAGCAGTTCTTC
16	TRBV7-9	many	TRBJ1-2	TRBD1	CASSSPPGRTGNGYTF	TGTGCCAGCAGCTCCCCCCCAGGGCGGACAGGGAATGGCTACACCTTC
15	TRBV12-3/TRBV12-4	NA	TRBJ1-5	NA	CASSLGGAADQPQHF	TGTGCCAGCAGTTTAGGGGGGGCGGCGGATCAGCCCCAGCATTTT
16	TRBV6-1	NA	TRBJ2-7	TRBD2	CASSSSGPSISYEQYF	TGTGCCAGCTCATCTAGCGGACCTTCTATCTCCTACGAGCAGTACTTC
16	TRBV4-2	NA	TRBJ2-3	NA	CASSHDLRGQTDTQYF	TGTGCCAGCAGCCATGATCTGCGGGGACAGACAGATACGCAGTATTTT
19	TRBV6-2/TRBV6-3	many	TRBJ2-1	NA	CASSYSSSRRLVSYNEQFF	TGTGCCAGCAGTTACTCGTCTAGCCGCCGTCTCGTTTCCTACAATGAGCAGTTCTTC
11	TRBV29-1	few	TRBJ2-7	NA	CSVKVTFEQYF	TGCAGCGTTAAGGTGACATTCGAGCAGTACTTC
13	TRBV9	NA	TRBJ2-3	NA	CASSVEGTDTQYF	TGTGCCAGCAGCGTAGAGGGAACAGATACGCAGTATTTT
14	TRBV20-1	NA	TRBJ2-7	TRBD2	CSASLAEHPYEQYF	TGCAGTGCCAGCCTAGCGGAGCACCCCTACGAGCAGTACTTC
16	TRBV12-3/TRBV12-4	many	TRBJ1-5	NA	CASSKQGIGSNQPQHF	TGTGCCAGCAGTAAACAGGGAATTGGTAGCAATCAGCCCCAGCATTTT
15	TRBV12-3/TRBV12-4	many	TRBJ2-7	TRBD1	CASSLNPGQGFEQYF	TGTGCCAGCAGTTTAAACCCGGGACAGGGTTTCGAGCAGTACTTC
15	TRBV25-1	many	TRBJ2-1	TRBD2	CASSELASGYNEQFF	TGTGCCAGCAGTGAATTAGCTAGCGGCTACAATGAGCAGTTCTTC
12	TRBV11-3	many	TRBJ1-5	NA	CASSHMGQPQHF	TGTGCCAGCAGCCACATGGGGCAGCCCCAGCATTTT
16	TRBV2	many	TRBJ2-1	NA	CASRREGADPYNEQFF	TGTGCCAGCAGGAGGGAAGGGGCGGATCCTTACAATGAGCAGTTCTTC
15	TRBV20-1	many	TRBJ1-1	TRBD1	CSARPGDSDLAEAFF	TGCAGTGCTAGACCGGGGGACAGTGATTTGGCTGAAGCTTTCTTT
13	TRBV7-3	NA	TRBJ1-3	NA	CASSPTGGPFVYF	TGTGCCAGCAGCCCTACCGGAGGGCCCTTTGTATATTTT
17	TRBV6-5	many	TRBJ1-1	NA	CASSFSQDEAWFTEAFF	TGTGCCAGCAGTTTCTCTCAGGACGAAGCCTGGTTCACTGAAGCTTTCTTT
14	TRBV28	NA	TRBJ2-5	TRBD2	CASSPPWGGETQYF	TGTGCCAGCAGTCCACCTTGGGGGGGAGAGACCCAGTACTTC
14	TRBV6-5	NA	TRBJ2-7	NA	CASSYSPFSGEQYF	TGTGCCAGCAGTTACTCGCCCTTTTCGGGCGAGCAGTACTTC
17	TRBV11-3	NA	TRBJ2-5	TRBD2	CASSLSFASGEWETQYF	TGTGCCAGCAGCTTATCATTTGCCAGCGGGGAGTGGGAGACCCAGTACTTC
13	TRBV3-1	many	TRBJ2-1	NA	CASRSTGNNEQFF	TGTGCCAGCAGATCGACTGGAAACAATGAGCAGTTCTTC
15	TRBV27	NA	TRBJ2-1	NA	CASKLRGGTYNEQFF	TGTGCCAGCAAGCTCAGGGGGGGAACCTACAATGAGCAGTTCTTC
12	TRBV3-1	NA	TRBJ2-3	NA	CAGSQYTDTQYF	TGTGCCGGCAGCCAATATACAGATACGCAGTATTTT
14	TRBV27	many	TRBJ2-1	TRBD1	CASSLQGANNEQFF	TGTGCCAGCAGTTTACAGGGGGCAAACAATGAGCAGTTCTTC
17	TRBV7-9	NA	TRBJ2-1	TRBD2	CASSLASRATREEEQFF	TGTGCCAGCAGCTTAGCTTCTAGGGCTACGCGGGAGGAGGAGCAGTTCTTC
13	TRBV12-3/TRBV12-4	many	TRBJ1-1	NA	CASSLSSYTEAFF	TGTGCCAGCAGTTTATCGTCTTACACTGAAGCTTTCTTT
12	TRBV2	many	TRBJ2-5	NA	CASSGGQETQYF	TGTGCCAGCAGTGGGGGCCAAGAGACCCAGTACTTC
13	TRBV28	many	TRBJ2-7	TRBD2	CASRGGLAIEQYF	TGTGCCAGCAGGGGGGGACTAGCCATCGAGCAGTACTTC
16	TRBV24-1	many	TRBJ2-5	TRBD1	CATSDFRGQGRETQYF	TGTGCCACCAGTGATTTTCGCGGACAGGGAAGAGAGACCCAGTACTTC
20	TRBV27	few	TRBJ2-1	TRBD2	CASIPKGTTSLVSSYNEQFF	TGTGCCAGCATCCCTAAGGGGACTACCTCATTAGTTAGCTCCTACAATGAGCAGTTCTTC
16	TRBV9	few	TRBJ2-5	NA	CASSVAGWGARETQYF	TGTGCCAGCAGCGTAGCTGGTTGGGGGGCGAGGGAGACCCAGTACTTC
15	TRBV7-2	many	TRBJ2-2	NA	CASSSWRAGTGELFF	TGTGCCAGCAGCTCCTGGAGGGCCGGAACCGGGGAGCTGTTTTTT
15	TRBV10-1	NA	TRBJ2-1	TRBD1	CASSGNNRGYNEQFF	TGCGCCAGCAGTGGGAATAACAGGGGGTACAATGAGCAGTTCTTC
14	TRBV5-1	few	TRBJ2-2	NA	CASSFPGGNQELFF	TGCGCCAGCAGCTTTCCAGGCGGGAACCAAGAGCTGTTTTTT
16	TRBV5-1	many	TRBJ2-3	TRBD2	CASSLVTSGGADTQYF	TGCGCCAGCAGCTTGGTGACTAGCGGGGGCGCAGATACGCAGTATTTT
13	TRBV7-9	few	TRBJ2-1	NA	CASTVEGDPEQFF	TGTGCCAGCACCGTTGAGGGGGATCCTGAGCAGTTCTTC
15	TRBV5-5	NA	TRBJ2-3	NA	CASSFSQGTSDTQYF	TGTGCCAGCAGCTTCAGTCAGGGGACTTCAGATACGCAGTATTTT
13	TRBV7-8	many	TRBJ1-5	NA	CASSRGRGQPQHF	TGTGCCAGCAGCCGAGGGAGGGGACAGCCCCAGCATTTT
15	TRBV2	many	TRBJ2-1	NA	CASSETGNPYNEQFF	TGTGCCAGCAGTGAAACCGGGAACCCGTACAATGAGCAGTTCTTC
19	TRBV12-3/TRBV12-4	many	TRBJ2-3	TRBD2	CASSGLGTSGTLDTDTQYF	TGTGCCAGCAGTGGACTCGGGACTAGCGGAACTCTGGACACAGATACGCAGTATTTT
13	TRBV7-2	few	TRBJ2-1	TRBD2	CASSSTSTGEQFF	TGTGCCAGCAGCTCGACTAGCACGGGTGAGCAGTTCTTC
15	TRBV29-1	NA	TRBJ2-7	TRBD2	CSVATTSGSLYEQYF	TGCAGCGTAGCCACTACTAGCGGGAGTTTGTACGAGCAGTACTTC
14	TRBV4-1	NA	TRBJ2-7	TRBD1	CASSPTTGADEQYF	TGCGCCAGCAGCCCTACGACAGGGGCGGACGAGCAGTACTTC
12	TRBV2	many	TRBJ2-1	NA	CASSNPAQEQFF	TGTGCCAGCAGTAATCCGGCGCAGGAGCAGTTCTTC
15	TRBV18	NA	TRBJ1-6	TRBD1	CASSRDRGPNSPLHF	TGTGCCAGCTCACGGGACAGGGGCCCTAATTCACCCCTCCACTTT
14	TRBV5-4	few	TRBJ1-3	NA	CASSWGYSGNTIYF	TGTGCCAGCAGCTGGGGGTACTCTGGAAACACCATATATTTT